This TCR beta chain was recorded in a study of OX40 agonist ivuxolimab in advanced cancers. In the study overall: Three dose-escalation patients had partial responses: one with hepatocellular carcinoma and two with cutaneous melanoma.

TCRdb keeps only in-frame clones here, not all; method: immunoSEQ multiplex PCR. Of about 49,000 clones listed, about 80% were seen once; the top ten hold over 6.5%. CDR1 is ENHRY, CDR2 SYGVKD, per germline. Germline trimming cut 7 bases from V and 4 bases from J; bases unmatched to any gene: 6. This CDR3 region has 13 residues. This chain uses TRBV10-3 with TRBJ2-7, with TRBD2 matching 8 bases. The TCR originated in an adult with an advanced solid tumor such as melanoma, head and neck, liver or kidney cancer. Sample: CD4+ or CD8+ T cells sorted from blood, taken in a trial of the OX40 agonist ivuxolimab. The CDR3 sequence is CAIKPAGVYEQYF. CDR3 DNA: TGTGCCATCAAGCCAGCGGGAGTTTACGAGCAGTACTTC.